This entry describes one T cell receptor (beta chain). The record originates from a study of blood T cell repertoires in COVID-19. Background on the study: The United States, Italy and Spain supplied acute and convalescent COVID-19 samples. In each case, the material was cDNA or gDNA derived from T cells, B-cell-depleted T cells, or PBMCs.

Data came from immunoSEQ multiplex PCR; TCRdb stores just in-frame clones and leaves some out. The data hold 300,000 to 400,000 clones, with about 87% observed a single time. The ends were cut back, 8 bases at V and 0 bases at J, with 8 bases in the middle. The CDR3 has 13 amino acids. The source of this sequence is a human donor in a cohort sampled during active COVID-19. The chain carries TRBV12-3 or TRBV12-4 and TRBJ2-1, with D tentatively TRBD2 (5 bases). Sequencing was done on a sample of peripheral blood. CDR3 region: CASAGSSYNEQFF. CDR3 coding DNA: TGTGCCAGCGCGGGTTCCTCCTACAATGAGCAGTTCTTC.